Below are 24 T cell receptor beta chains sequenced from a single sample in a study of blood T cell repertoires in COVID-19. Produced via immunoSEQ multiplex PCR; TCRdb's table is partial and in-frame only. This table holds 150,000 to 200,000 clones, approximately 87% found once. Sample: peripheral blood. Source of these receptors: a man younger than 35 with active or convalescent COVID-19.

The sample holds one count of this clone. The V gene is TRBV12-3 or TRBV12-4, the J gene TRBJ2-4; D possibly corresponds to TRBD2 (5 bases). The CDR3 spans 12 residues. V shed 5 bases and J shed 8 bases, with 10 bases lying between them. As DNA, the CDR3 is TGTGCCAGCAGTATTAGCGCAGACATTCAGTACTTC. The encoded protein is CASSISADIQYF.

V and J are TRBV11-2 and TRBJ2-1; 8 nucleotides line up with TRBD2. The CDR3 totals 17 residues. The J segment lost 4 bases and the V segment lost 4 bases, leaving 12 bases of the junction unmatched. Germline V gene data show CDR1 as SGHAT and CDR2 as FQNNGV. CDR3 DNA sequence: TGTGCCAGCAGCTACGGGAGAGCGGGGGCCCGATACAATGAGCAGTTCTTC. Protein product: CASSYGRAGARYNEQFF.

V usage is TRBV29-1 and J usage is TRBJ2-7; 8 bases are a match to TRBD2. J gave up 4 bases and V 3 bases, and 5 bases lay outside the gene matches. The germline V gene encodes CDR1 SQVTM and CDR2 ANQGSEA. The CDR3 has 13 residues. The CDR3 loop is CSVDYGGGYEQYF. For the CDR3, the DNA is TGCAGCGTTGATTACGGCGGGGGGTACGAGCAGTACTTC.

This clone occurred a few times. This chain links TRBV10-1 with TRBJ1-2; D not certain. V was trimmed by 6 bases and J by 0 bases, leaving 5 bases between them. Germline V CDR1 and CDR2: WNHNN, SYGVQD (reference sequence). The CDR3 is 12 residues long. CDR3 protein: CASRPANYGYTF. The CDR3 nucleotides read TGCGCCAGCAGGCCGGCTAACTATGGCTACACCTTC.

This chain links TRBV14 with TRBJ1-3; a possible D gene is TRBD1 (6 bases). Trimming stripped 0 bases from V and 3 bases from J, with 15 bases between. CDR3 size: 17 residues. Germline CDR1 and CDR2: SGHDN and FVKESK. The CDR3 is CASSQDFTGYLGNTIYF. The DNA for the CDR3 is TGTGCCAGCAGCCAAGATTTCACAGGGTACCTTGGAAACACCATATATTTT.

V and J are TRBV27 and TRBJ1-1, with D hard to call. This CDR3 comprises 15 residues. Germline assignment: CDR1 MNHEY and CDR2 SMNVEV (reference sequence). Trimming cost V 1 base and J 0 bases, with 9 bases left between them. CDR3 in DNA: TGTGCCAGCAGTTTATACCACAGAATGAACACTGAAGCTTTCTTT. This encodes CASSLYHRMNTEAFF.

This clone was seen only once. The V call is TRBV2, the J call TRBJ2-1; D is perhaps TRBD2 (6 bases). V lost 4 bases to trimming and J lost 14 bases, with 15 bases between them. The CDR3 is made up of 12 amino acids. The V gene's germline CDR1 is SNHLY and CDR2 FYNNEI. DNA for the CDR3: TGTGCCAGCAGTGGCGCCGGGGAGGTGGAGTTCTTC. This translates into CASSGAGEVEFF.

The chain is built from TRBV12-3 or TRBV12-4 and TRBJ2-3; D gene uncertain. V lost 3 bases and J lost 2, with 3 bases in between. The CDR3 runs to 12 residues. CDR3 protein: CASSFYTDTQYF. Written as DNA, the CDR3 is TGTGCCAGCAGTTTCTACACAGATACGCAGTATTTT.

The V and J genes are TRBV19 and TRBJ2-5, with a weak D call TRBD2 (7 bases). Per the germline V gene, CDR1 is LNHDA and CDR2 is SQIVND (reference sequence). V was trimmed by 5 bases and J by 1 base, leaving 17 bases between them. This CDR3 is 16 amino acids long. The CDR3 DNA is TGTGCCAGTAGTCGGGGGGACATGAAACTCCAAGAGACCCAGTACTTC. Encoded protein: CASSRGDMKLQETQYF.

This clone was detected only once. This sequence joins TRBV27 and TRBJ1-5; D perhaps matches TRBD1 (5 bases). CDR3 length equals 15 residues. The ends were cut back, 5 bases at V and 3 bases at J, with 14 bases in the middle. Germline V lookup: CDR1 MNHEY, CDR2 SMNVEV (reference sequence). CDR3 loop: CASSNAGGDNQPQHF. The CDR3 DNA is TGTGCCAGCAGTAACGCCGGGGGGGACAATCAGCCCCAGCATTTT.

This sequence joins TRBV12-3 or TRBV12-4 and TRBJ1-1; D ambiguous. V dropped 7 bases and J dropped 2 bases, with 5 bases sitting between them. The CDR3 covers 11 residues. This chain's CDR3 is CASTLNTEAFF. The CDR3 coding sequence is TGTGCCAGCACCCTTAACACTGAAGCTTTCTTT.

V gene TRBV7-6 combines with J gene TRBJ2-5; 10 nucleotides agree with TRBD1. V was clipped by 1 base and J by 5 bases; unmatched bases: 4. The CDR3 is 15 amino acids. Germline V gene lookup returns CDR1 SGHVS and CDR2 FNYEAQ. The CDR3 spells CASSLGGQGGETQYF. As DNA, the CDR3 is TGTGCCAGCAGCTTAGGAGGACAGGGGGGTGAGACCCAGTACTTC.

V is TRBV19 and J is TRBJ1-2; no clear D gene. This CDR3 region has 13 residues. The germline gives CDR1 LNHDA, CDR2 SQIVND (reference sequence). The ends were cut back, 2 bases at V and 5 bases at J, with 9 bases in the middle. DNA for the CDR3: TGTGCCAGTAGTATAACTACCGTTTATGGCTACACCTTC. This encodes CASSITTVYGYTF. Full variable domain (rest looked up from reference TRBV19 and TRBJ1-2): DGGITQSPKYLFRKEGQNVTLSCEQNLNHDAMYWYRQDPGQGLRLIYYSQIVNDFQKGDIAEGYSVSREKKESFPLTVTSAQKNPTAFYLCASSITTVYGYTFGSGTRLTVV.

CDR3 nucleotides: TGTGCCAGCACCACACGGGAGGGAGTTAACTATGGCTACACCTTC. Encoded protein: CASTTREGVNYGYTF. This chain joins TRBV5-4 and TRBJ1-2; unclear D gene. This CDR3 region has 15 residues. Germline V gene lookup returns CDR1 SGHNT and CDR2 YYREEE (reference sequence). Trimming left V 6 bases short and J 1 base short, with 16 bases between.

The gene calls are TRBV11-2 and TRBJ2-1; D possibly corresponds to TRBD2 (6 bases). The germline V gene has CDR1 SGHAT and CDR2 FQNNGV. The CDR3 has 14 residues. The germline V and J ends were trimmed by 5 bases and 6 bases, with 14 bases remaining between them. DNA for the CDR3: TGTGCCAGCAGCGAGGGACTCATGGCCAATGAGCAGTTCTTC. It encodes CASSEGLMANEQFF.

This clone was seen once. The CDR3 DNA reads as TGCGCCAGCAGCTTGCCGTTAGCCAATGAGCAGTTCTTC. Its protein product is CASSLPLANEQFF. The chain employs TRBV5-1 and TRBJ2-1; D is ambiguous. Trimming stripped 1 base from V and 6 bases from J, with 8 bases between. Germline values: CDR1 SGHRS, CDR2 YFSETQ. The CDR3 has 13 residues.

The chain uses TRBV19 and TRBJ2-2; D might be TRBD1 (6 bases). Germline V gives CDR1 LNHDA, CDR2 SQIVND (reference sequence). V was clipped by 1 base and J by 1 base, with 10 bases between them. The CDR3 is made up of 16 amino acids. The CDR3 region is CASSIGSGENTGELFF. CDR3 sequence (DNA): TGTGCCAGTAGTATAGGCTCAGGGGAGAACACCGGGGAGCTGTTTTTT.

CDR3 in DNA: TGCGCCAGCAGCCAAGTCGCTAATTCCTACAATGAGCAGTTCTTC. This sequence encodes CASSQVANSYNEQFF. V is TRBV4-3 and J is TRBJ2-1; no clear D gene. Germline values: CDR1 LGHNA, CDR2 YSLEER. The V and J ends lost 1 base and 1 base respectively, with 8 bases between them. This CDR3 has 15 amino acids.

The chain links TRBV28 to TRBJ2-7, with 8 bases matching TRBD1. The CDR3 is 14 residues long. Germline V gives CDR1 MDHEN, CDR2 SYDVKM. Unmatched junction bases numbered 7, after V lost 5 bases and J lost 4 bases. CDR3 sequence: CASSPGTGLYEQYV. DNA of the CDR3: TGTGCCAGCAGTCCGGGGACAGGTTTGTACGAGCAGTACGTC.

This clone occurred once. The V call is TRBV6-5, the J call TRBJ2-1, with TRBD1 matching over 7 bases. With V trimmed by 4 bases and J by 15 bases, 12 bases remained unmatched. Germline CDR1 MNHEY, CDR2 SVGAGI. The CDR3 loop spans 13 amino acids. The CDR3 protein is CASSSSTGITRFF. The DNA of the CDR3 is TGTGCCAGCAGTTCCTCGACAGGGATCACCCGGTTCTTC.

This clone was counted only a few times. V usage is TRBV29-1 and J usage is TRBJ1-1, with unresolved D. From germline, CDR1 is SQVTM and CDR2 ANQGSEA. Trimming took 4 bases from V and 1 from J, leaving 4 bases between them. The CDR3 is 11 amino acids. The CDR3 spells CSVGQNTEAFF. The CDR3 DNA follows: TGCAGCGTTGGACAGAACACTGAAGCTTTCTTT.

This sequence joins TRBV14 and TRBJ2-1, with 11 bases aligning to TRBD2. Germline V gives CDR1 SGHDN, CDR2 FVKESK. Trimming cost V 3 bases and J 10 bases; bases outside gene matches: 14. CDR3 length: 17 amino acids. The CDR3 DNA reads TGTGCCAGCAGCCAGGGTTGGACTAGCGGGTTCTGGGGGGAGCAGTTCTTC. It encodes CASSQGWTSGFWGEQFF.

The chain employs TRBV19 and TRBJ2-2, with TRBD2 as a possible D gene (5 bases). The ends were cut back, 8 bases at V and 1 base at J, with 17 bases in the middle. This CDR3 region has 16 residues. Germline assignment: CDR1 LNHDA and CDR2 SQIVND (reference sequence). Here the CDR3 DNA reads TGTGCCAGTGGGAGTTATAGGGATGTGAACACCGGGGAGCTGTTTTTT. It is translated as CASGSYRDVNTGELFF.

The chain couples TRBV7-9 to TRBJ1-1; no firm D call. Per germline, CDR1 SEHNR and CDR2 FQNEAQ (reference sequence). CDR3 length equals 13 residues. Trimming took off 0 bases at V and 8 bases at J, with 10 bases between the two ends. The CDR3 loop reads CASSLASRGEAFF. DNA for the CDR3: TGTGCCAGCAGCTTAGCAAGCAGAGGGGAAGCTTTCTTT.